This passage covers 27 T cell receptor beta chains from one sample sequenced in a study of T cell repertoires and Cas9 in healthy adults. Assay used: immunoSEQ multiplex PCR; TCRdb lists only in-frame clones, some missing. Of tens of thousands of clones detected, around 90% appear once; the ten largest clones hold roughly 0.78%. Sequencing used CD4+ effector T cells (CD127+, CD25-, CD137-, CD154-) from PBMCs; culture status not recorded. The receptors stem from a human donor in good health.

CDR3 sequence: CAISDGITYEQYV. Written as DNA, the CDR3 is TGTGCCATCAGTGACGGGATAACCTACGAGCAGTACGTC. The J gene is TRBJ2-7, the V gene TRBV10-3; possibly TRBD2 for D (5 bases). The V gene's germline CDR1 is ENHRY and CDR2 SYGVKD. Deletions cut 3 bases from V and 2 bases from J, with 8 bases between. This CDR3 comprises 13 residues.

The chain combines TRBV9 with TRBJ1-1; no definite D call. The CDR3 is 13 amino acids. Trimming shortened V by 3 bases and J by 2 bases, and 8 bases separated the two germline ends. CDR1 and CDR2 (germline): SGDLS, YYNGEE. CDR3 sequence reads: CASSAPGNTEAFF. For the CDR3, the DNA is TGTGCCAGCAGCGCCCCAGGAAACACTGAAGCTTTCTTT. The full variable domain, in which reference TRBV9 and TRBJ1-1 provide the parts outside the CDR3, is DSGVTQTPKHLITATGQRVTLRCSPRSGDLSVYWYQQSLDQGLQFLIQYYNGEERAKGNILERFSAQQFPDLHSELNLSSLELGDSALYFCASSAPGNTEAFFGQGTRLTVV.

The chain uses TRBV30 and TRBJ2-3; D gene ambiguous. V was trimmed by 0 bases and J by 2 bases, leaving 9 bases between them. The germline gives CDR1 GTSNPN, CDR2 SVGIG (reference sequence). The CDR3 covers 14 residues. CDR3 nucleotides: TGTGCCTGGAGTGTTGGGTACAACACAGATACGCAGTATTTT. Translating gives CAWSVGYNTDTQYF.

The gene calls are TRBV7-2 and TRBJ1-4; 7 nucleotides match TRBD1. From germline, CDR1 is SGHTA and CDR2 FQGNSA. This CDR3 has 15 amino acids. Trimming cost V 4 bases and J 4 bases; bases outside gene matches: 6. The CDR3 DNA is TGTGCCAGCAGCTGGAGGACAGGCGATAATGAAAAACTGTTTTTT. Residues: CASSWRTGDNEKLFF.

The chain recombines TRBV18 with TRBJ1-1; D call uncertain. V lost 8 bases to trimming and J lost 8 bases, with 18 bases between them. The CDR3 length is 13 residues. CDR1 is KGHSH and CDR2 is LQKENI in the germline V gene. For the CDR3, the DNA is TGTGCCAGCCTACCCGCCGCGGAGACAGAAGCTTTCTTT. It yields the protein CASLPAAETEAFF.

This chain uses TRBV5-4 with TRBJ1-6; 9 bases agree with TRBD1. Germline V CDR1 and CDR2: SGHNT, YYREEE (reference sequence). The CDR3 spans 15 residues. With 5 bases clipped from V and 10 bases from J, the junction kept 10 bases outside the gene matches. The CDR3 protein is CASSAGTGSFSPLHF. In nucleotides, the CDR3 is TGTGCCAGCAGTGCCGGGACAGGGTCATTCTCACCCCTCCACTTT.

The chain recombines TRBV11-3 with TRBJ1-1; no clear D. The CDR3 runs to 13 residues. V was clipped by 5 bases and J by 1 base, with 8 bases between them. Germline CDR1 and CDR2: SGHNT and YENEEA. The CDR3 coding sequence is TGTGCCAGCAGCCTATTACCGAACACTGAAGCTTTCTTT. The encoded protein is CASSLLPNTEAFF.

The V gene is TRBV5-1, the J gene TRBJ1-2; D not resolved. Germline V CDR1 and CDR2: SGHRS, YFSETQ. Trimming stripped 4 bases from V and 4 bases from J, with 11 bases between. The CDR3 loop spans 13 amino acids. CDR3 sequence (DNA): TGCGCCAGCAGCCGGACGGAGATCTATGGCTACACCTTC. It translates to CASSRTEIYGYTF.

The chain carries TRBV6-9 and TRBJ1-3; no clear D. V lost 1 base, J lost 4 bases, and 14 bases lay in between. The germline V gene has CDR1 MNHGY and CDR2 SVAAGI. CDR3 length: 16 amino acids. The CDR3 protein is CASSYLAAKSGNTIYF. CDR3 DNA: TGTGCCAGCAGTTATTTGGCGGCAAAATCCGGAAACACCATATATTTT.

As regards this clone: Other DNA sequences within the sample encode an identical CDR3. V is TRBV7-2 and J is TRBJ2-5, with D perhaps matching TRBD2 (5 bases). V lost 1 base and J lost 1, with 10 bases in between. Germline CDR1 is SGHTA and CDR2 is FQGNSA. This CDR3 has 15 residues. The CDR3 DNA reads TGTGCCAGCAGCTTAGGGGCGGGCCTCCAAGAGACCCAGTACTTC. Translated: CASSLGAGLQETQYF. Variable domain in full (rest from reference TRBV7-2 and TRBJ2-5): GAGVSQSPSNKVTEKGKDVELRCDPISGHTALYWYRQSLGQGLEFLIYFQGNSAPDKSGLPSDRFSAERTGGSVSTLTIQRTQQEDSAVYLCASSLGAGLQETQYFGPGTRLLVL.

The rearrangement joins TRBV18 to TRBJ2-5; 12 nucleotides match TRBD2. The germline CDR1 and CDR2 sequences are KGHSH and LQKENI. The CDR3 consists of 18 residues. After removal of 2 bases from V and 4 bases from J, the junction contained 11 bases not matched to a gene. The CDR3 here is CASSPKGLAGRGGETQYF. The CDR3 DNA sequence: TGTGCCAGCTCACCAAAGGGACTAGCGGGCCGAGGTGGAGAGACCCAGTACTTC.

This clone appeared a single time. The chain combines TRBV11-3 with TRBJ2-3, with D tentatively TRBD2 (6 bases). Trimming pared 5 bases from V and 2 bases from J, leaving 8 bases between. The germline V gene encodes CDR1 SGHNT and CDR2 YENEEA. This CDR3 has 13 residues. CDR3 sequence (DNA): TGTGCCAGCAGCGGGGGGACCACAGATACGCAGTATTTT. Translating it yields CASSGGTTDTQYF.

The V and J genes are TRBV28 and TRBJ2-3; D gene unclear. The V gene's germline CDR1 is MDHEN and CDR2 SYDVKM. The CDR3 totals 12 residues. V gave up 5 bases and J gave up 2 bases, with 5 bases separating them. CDR3 in DNA: TGTGCCAGCAGTAGCTACACAGATACGCAGTATTTT. It translates to CASSSYTDTQYF.

This clone was seen a single time. V and J are TRBV9 and TRBJ2-4; 9 bases are shared with TRBD1. Germline V gene sequence: CDR1 SGDLS, CDR2 YYNGEE. The CDR3 is made up of 11 amino acids. V trimming: 4 bases; J trimming: 13 bases; junction bases outside the gene matches: 3. The chain's CDR3 is CASSPGTGQYF. The CDR3 DNA follows: TGTGCCAGCAGCCCGGGGACAGGGCAGTACTTC.

V and J are TRBV15 and TRBJ1-1, with D unresolved. In germline, CDR1 is LNHNV, CDR2 YYDKDF (reference sequence). With 0 bases removed from V and 5 bases from J, the gap between germline ends came to 10 bases. The CDR3 spans 14 residues. CDR3 region: CATSRDFWGTEAFF. The CDR3 region has the DNA TGTGCCACCAGCAGAGATTTTTGGGGTACTGAAGCTTTCTTT.

V usage is TRBV7-7 and J usage is TRBJ2-5, with 7 bases aligning to TRBD1. This CDR3 is 15 amino acids long. With V trimmed by 0 bases and J by 1 base, 2 bases remained unmatched. Germline loops: CDR1 SSHAT, CDR2 FNYEAQ (reference sequence). This CDR3 reads CASSLARGPQETQYF. In nucleotides, the CDR3 is TGTGCCAGCAGCTTAGCGAGGGGGCCCCAAGAGACCCAGTACTTC.

The J gene is TRBJ2-1, the V gene TRBV25-1; possibly TRBD2 for D (7 bases). This CDR3 comprises 16 residues. Trimming removed 1 base at V and 4 bases at J, with 14 bases between. The germline V gene encodes CDR1 MGHDK and CDR2 SYGVNS. CDR3 sequence: CASSESGGMRYNEQFF. CDR3 coding DNA: TGTGCCAGCAGTGAATCGGGGGGCATGAGGTACAATGAGCAGTTCTTC.

The rearrangement joins TRBV19 to TRBJ1-2; D remains ambiguous. V was clipped by 7 bases and J by 0 bases, with 12 bases between them. The germline gives CDR1 LNHDA, CDR2 SQIVND (reference sequence). The CDR3 is 14 residues long. CDR3 loop: CASTLEWANYGYTF. In nucleotides, the CDR3 is TGTGCCAGTACCTTGGAGTGGGCTAACTATGGCTACACCTTC.

This chain joins TRBV4-1 and TRBJ1-2; the match to TRBD1 covers 7 bases. The junction had 10 bases not matched to a gene; V was cut back by 8 bases and J by 4 bases. CDR1 is MGHRA, CDR2 YSYEKL, per germline. CDR3 length: 14 amino acids. The CDR3 nucleotides are TGCGCCAGCTCCTCCAGACAGGGCGGCTATGGCTACACCTTC. Amino acids: CASSSRQGGYGYTF.

CDR3 residues: CASSAGAALNEKLFF. CDR3 in DNA: TGTGCCAGCAGCGCTGGAGCGGCGCTGAATGAAAAACTGTTTTTT. The chain uses TRBV9 and TRBJ1-4, with unresolved D. Trimming shortened V by 3 bases and J by 5 bases, and 14 bases separated the two germline ends. This CDR3 is 15 amino acids long. Germline values: CDR1 SGDLS, CDR2 YYNGEE.

Note on this clone: Other nucleotide sequences from this sample produce the same CDR3. V is TRBV18 and J is TRBJ2-5, with D unresolved. The CDR3 is made up of 13 amino acids. Germline loops: CDR1 KGHSH, CDR2 LQKENI. The V end was cut by 5 bases, the J end by 2 bases, with 9 bases between. CDR3 nucleotide sequence: TGTGCCAGCTCAGTCGGTCTACAAGAGACCCAGTACTTC. Protein: CASSVGLQETQYF.

This chain connects TRBV5-6 to TRBJ2-5, with 7 bases matching TRBD1. After removal of 4 bases from V and 1 base from J, the junction contained 4 bases not matched to a gene. The CDR3 runs to 14 residues. Looked up from germline, CDR1 is SGHDT and CDR2 is YYEEEE. Here the CDR3 DNA reads TGTGCCAGCAGCCCGGGGACAGCCCAAGAGACCCAGTACTTC. It is translated as CASSPGTAQETQYF.

The CDR3 bases are TGTGCCAGCAGCCCTGACTTGGGTGGAGCGAACACTGAAGCTTTCTTT. Protein sequence: CASSPDLGGANTEAFF. The V and J genes are TRBV7-9 and TRBJ1-1, with D unclear. The V gene's germline CDR1 is SEHNR and CDR2 FQNEAQ (reference sequence). This CDR3 contains 16 residues. Trimming took 5 bases from V and 1 from J, leaving 17 bases between them.

The chain employs TRBV7-7 and TRBJ2-7; no clear D. V lost 1 base and J 5 bases, leaving 9 bases between the germline ends. CDR1 and CDR2 from the germline V gene are SSHAT and FNYEAQ (reference sequence). The CDR3 has 13 residues. The CDR3 protein is CASSLGTRDEQYF. The CDR3 coding sequence is TGTGCCAGCAGCTTAGGGACCCGGGACGAGCAGTACTTC.

The chain recombines TRBV7-9 with TRBJ2-2; D unresolved. CDR1 and CDR2 (germline): SEHNR, FQNEAQ (reference sequence). The V end was cut by 5 bases, the J end by 1 base, with 14 bases between. The CDR3 runs to 16 residues. Written as DNA, the CDR3 is TGTGCCAGCAGCCACGTTCAAATGGGGAACACCGGGGAGCTGTTTTTT. It encodes CASSHVQMGNTGELFF.

J is TRBJ2-1 and V is TRBV7-9, with 8 bases fitting TRBD2. Germline assignment: CDR1 SEHNR and CDR2 FQNEAQ (reference sequence). Trimming removed 5 bases from V and 6 bases from J; junction bases left unmatched: 21. The CDR3 has 19 amino acids. CDR3 in amino acids: CASSTPPGRGGGIGNEQFF. DNA for the CDR3: TGTGCCAGCAGCACTCCCCCAGGGCGTGGCGGGGGGATCGGCAATGAGCAGTTCTTC.

This chain links TRBV9 with TRBJ2-2, with TRBD2 identical over 10 bases. V dropped 1 base and J dropped 3; count of bases not matched to a gene: 3. Looked up from germline, CDR1 is SGDLS and CDR2 is YYNGEE. The CDR3 contains 16 residues. The CDR3: CASSVFSGGYTGELFF. The DNA of the CDR3 is TGTGCCAGCAGCGTATTTAGCGGGGGGTACACCGGGGAGCTGTTTTTT.